Below are 16 T cell receptor beta chains sequenced from a single sample in a study of chemoradiotherapy in HPV16-positive cancers. This table comes from immunoSEQ multiplex PCR, and its TCRdb copy is limited to in-frame clones, with some not included. The sample holds thousands of clones; about 91% are singletons and the top ten take 3% to 3.5%. The sample was tumor tissue, taken from a patient who underwent chemoradiotherapy. These receptors all stem from a human donor with HPV-associated anogenital cancer.

This clone was found a few times. The rearrangement links TRBV7-2 to TRBJ1-5; D may be TRBD1 (6 bases). Germline CDR1 SGHTA, CDR2 FQGNSA. V was clipped by 4 bases and J by 1 base, with 8 bases between them. CDR3 size: 14 residues. CDR3 region: CASSSGGSNQPQHF. The CDR3 DNA reads TGTGCCAGCAGCTCGGGGGGCAGCAATCAGCCCCAGCATTTT.

This clone occurred a few times. The chain has TRBV30 and TRBJ2-1; 8 nucleotides agree with TRBD2. The V and J ends lost 2 bases and 5 bases, in that order; junction bases with no gene match: 5. This CDR3 is 14 amino acids long. Germline assignment: CDR1 GTSNPN and CDR2 SVGIG (reference sequence). The CDR3: CAWSFGRADNEQFF. CDR3 DNA: TGTGCCTGGAGTTTCGGGAGGGCCGACAATGAGCAGTTCTTC.

The V and J genes are TRBV7-9 and TRBJ1-1; D ambiguous. In germline, CDR1 is SEHNR, CDR2 FQNEAQ (reference sequence). Trimming left V 2 bases short and J 5 bases short, with 6 bases between. CDR3 length equals 12 residues. As DNA, the CDR3 is TGTGCCAGCAGCTTACGAGAGACTGAAGCTTTCTTT. It specifies CASSLRETEAFF.

The sample holds one count of this clone. The genes are TRBV19 and TRBJ1-2; unclear D gene. This CDR3 comprises 14 residues. Trimming pared 3 bases from V and 4 bases from J, leaving 12 bases between. The germline gives CDR1 LNHDA, CDR2 SQIVND (reference sequence). CDR3 in DNA: TGTGCCAGTAGTATCGGACCCTCCCTCTATGGCTACACCTTC. It is translated as CASSIGPSLYGYTF.

J is TRBJ2-1 and V is TRBV5-5; no clear D gene. V dropped 0 bases and J dropped 0 bases, with 7 bases sitting between them. This CDR3 is built from 15 residues. CDR1 and CDR2 (germline): SGHKS, YYEKEE (reference sequence). The CDR3 region is CASSLEASSYNEQFF. CDR3 sequence (DNA): TGTGCCAGCAGCTTGGAGGCGAGCTCCTACAATGAGCAGTTCTTC. Full variable domain (remainder filled in from reference TRBV5-5 and TRBJ2-1): DAGVTQSPTHLIKTRGQQVTLRCSPISGHKSVSWYQQVLGQGPQFIFQYYEKEERGRGNFPDRFSARQFPNYSSELNVNALLLGDSALYLCASSLEASSYNEQFFGPGTRLTVL.

The chain has TRBV28 and TRBJ2-7; D tentatively reads TRBD1 or TRBD2 (5 bases each). Germline values: CDR1 MDHEN, CDR2 SYDVKM. V was pared by 5 bases and J by 4 bases, with 15 bases between. The CDR3 is made up of 14 amino acids. Here the CDR3 DNA reads TGTGCCAGCAGTAGCCCCGGGACCACTTACGAGCAGTACTTC. Translating it yields CASSSPGTTYEQYF.

V usage is TRBV11-1 and J usage is TRBJ2-2, with 11 bases aligning to TRBD1. This CDR3 comprises 16 residues. The V gene end was trimmed by 2 bases and the J gene end by 2 bases; junction bases not matched to a gene: 1. Germline assignment: CDR1 SGHAT and CDR2 FQDESV (reference sequence). In DNA form, the CDR3 reads TGTGCCAGCAGCTTATGGACAGGGGGCAACACCGGGGAGCTGTTTTTT. Translated: CASSLWTGGNTGELFF.

The rearrangement links TRBV5-1 to TRBJ2-5; TRBD1 aligns across 7 bases. The J call may be in error: the DNA end matches TRBJ2-7 better. CDR3 length: 15 residues. The germline gives CDR1 SGHRS, CDR2 YFSETQ. In nucleotides, the CDR3 is TGCGCCAGCAGCTGGTCGACAGGGAGCTCCTACGAGCAGTACTTC. It encodes CASSWSTGSSYEQYF.

The V gene is TRBV7-2, the J gene TRBJ2-3; D is possibly TRBD2 (5 bases). V lost 6 bases and J lost 2, with 9 bases in between. The germline gives CDR1 SGHTA, CDR2 FQGNSA. The CDR3 runs to 13 residues. CDR3 nucleotide sequence: TGTGCCAGCAGTAACGGGATCACAGATACGCAGTATTTT. It translates to CASSNGITDTQYF.

This chain's CDR3 is CASSSTTRGTGIYEQYF. CDR3 DNA: TGTGCCAGCAGTTCGACAACCCGAGGGACAGGGATCTACGAGCAGTACTTC. This chain links TRBV28 with TRBJ2-7; 9 bases are a match to TRBD1. This CDR3 is 17 amino acids long. CDR1 and CDR2 (germline): MDHEN, SYDVKM. The V gene end was trimmed by 4 bases and the J gene end by 3 bases; junction bases not matched to a gene: 13.

In nucleotides, the CDR3 is TGTGCCACCAGCAGGGGTCGCTTATGGGAGGGCGGCTCCTACAATGAGCAGTTCTTC. This gives the protein CATSRGRLWEGGSYNEQFF. This sequence joins TRBV15 and TRBJ2-1; 7 bases map to TRBD2. Germline CDR1 is LNHNV and CDR2 is YYDKDF (reference sequence). The CDR3 consists of 19 residues. V was pared by 3 bases and J by 0 bases, with 14 bases of the junction left unmatched. The full variable domain, with the rest looked up from reference TRBV15 and TRBJ2-1, is DAMVIQNPRYQVTQFGKPVTLSCSQTLNHNVMYWYQQKSSQAPKLLFHYYDKDFNNEADTPDNFQSRRPNTSFCFLDIRSPGLGDTAMYLCATSRGRLWEGGSYNEQFFGPGTRLTVL.

V and J are TRBV5-8 and TRBJ1-5, with 7 bases that match TRBD1. After removal of 4 bases from V and 6 bases from J, the junction contained 13 bases not matched to a gene. Germline V gene sequence: CDR1 SGHTS, CDR2 YDEGEE. This CDR3 has 16 residues. CDR3 amino acids: CASSGGQPRGVQPQHF. CDR3 in DNA: TGTGCCAGCAGCGGCGGACAACCCAGGGGGGTTCAGCCCCAGCATTTT.

As for this clone: The junction shows a germline mismatch at one end, possibly a read error. The rearrangement uses TRBV29-1 and TRBJ2-2, with D perhaps TRBD1 or TRBD2 (5 bases each). Germline lookup yields CDR1 SQVTM and CDR2 ANQGSEA. The CDR3 loop spans 15 amino acids. The DNA of the CDR3 is TGCAGCGTTGGGGTAGTAGGGGCGAACACCGGGGAGCTGGTTTTT. It is translated as CSVGVVGANTGELVF.

This clone appeared a single time. The gene calls are TRBV29-1 and TRBJ2-3; D gene unclear. The V and J ends lost 3 bases and 10 bases respectively, with 14 bases between them. This CDR3 has 12 amino acids. Germline V lookup: CDR1 SQVTM, CDR2 ANQGSEA. CDR3 DNA sequence: TGCAGCGTTGACAACGCTATCGACGCGCAGTATTTT. This gives the protein CSVDNAIDAQYF.

The chain uses TRBV7-9 and TRBJ2-7, with 14 bases fitting TRBD2. V gave up 5 bases and J gave up 2 bases; unmatched junction bases: 11. Germline CDR1 reads SEHNR; CDR2 reads FQNEAQ (reference sequence). The CDR3 loop spans 18 amino acids. CDR3 residues: CASSPVPGLAGVPYEQYF. For the CDR3, the DNA is TGTGCCAGCAGCCCAGTACCGGGACTAGCGGGAGTTCCCTACGAGCAGTACTTC.

This rearrangement joins TRBV25-1 to TRBJ2-6; D not certain. There are 16 residues in the CDR3. Germline V gene data show CDR1 as MGHDK and CDR2 as SYGVNS. V dropped 1 base and J dropped 0 bases, with 7 bases sitting between them. CDR3 protein: CASSESFGSGANVLTF. The CDR3 DNA sequence: TGTGCCAGCAGTGAATCTTTCGGCTCTGGGGCCAACGTCCTGACTTTC.